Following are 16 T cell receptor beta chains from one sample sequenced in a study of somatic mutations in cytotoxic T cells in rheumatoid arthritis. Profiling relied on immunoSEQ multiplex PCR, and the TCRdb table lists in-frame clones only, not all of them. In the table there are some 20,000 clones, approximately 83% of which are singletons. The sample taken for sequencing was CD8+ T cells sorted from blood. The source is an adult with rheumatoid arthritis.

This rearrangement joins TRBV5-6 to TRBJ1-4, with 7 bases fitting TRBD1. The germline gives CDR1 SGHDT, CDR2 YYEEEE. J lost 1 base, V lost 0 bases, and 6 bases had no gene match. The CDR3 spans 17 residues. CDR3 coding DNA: TGTGCCAGCAGCTTGGAAGGCAGGGGGGGAACTAATGAAAAACTGTTTTTT. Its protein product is CASSLEGRGGTNEKLFF.

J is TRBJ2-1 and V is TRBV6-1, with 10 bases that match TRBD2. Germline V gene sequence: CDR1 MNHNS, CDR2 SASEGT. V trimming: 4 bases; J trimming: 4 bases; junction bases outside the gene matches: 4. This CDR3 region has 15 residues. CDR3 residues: CASSAGLADYNEQFF. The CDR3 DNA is TGTGCCAGCAGTGCCGGACTAGCGGATTACAATGAGCAGTTCTTC.

The CDR3 region is CASSSRLDPAMYEQYF. The CDR3 nucleotides read TGTGCCAGCAGCTCAAGACTAGACCCCGCTATGTACGAGCAGTACTTC. The gene calls are TRBV13 and TRBJ2-7; the D gene is possibly TRBD2 (6 bases). Germline loops: CDR1 PRHDT, CDR2 FYEKMQ (reference sequence). The CDR3 has 16 amino acids. Trimming removed 4 bases at V and 4 bases at J, with 20 bases between.

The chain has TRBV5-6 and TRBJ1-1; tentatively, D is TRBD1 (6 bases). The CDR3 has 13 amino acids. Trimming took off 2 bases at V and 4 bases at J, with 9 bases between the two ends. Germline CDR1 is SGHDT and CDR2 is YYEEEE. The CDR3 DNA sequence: TGTGCCAGCAGCTTATACAGGGTCACTGAAGCTTTCTTT. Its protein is CASSLYRVTEAFF.

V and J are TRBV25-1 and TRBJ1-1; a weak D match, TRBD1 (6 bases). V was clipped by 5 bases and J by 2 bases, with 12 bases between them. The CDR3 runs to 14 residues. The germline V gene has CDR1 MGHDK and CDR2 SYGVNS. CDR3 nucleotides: TGTGCCAGCAGTAACGGACAGAGTAACACTGAAGCTTTCTTT. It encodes CASSNGQSNTEAFF.

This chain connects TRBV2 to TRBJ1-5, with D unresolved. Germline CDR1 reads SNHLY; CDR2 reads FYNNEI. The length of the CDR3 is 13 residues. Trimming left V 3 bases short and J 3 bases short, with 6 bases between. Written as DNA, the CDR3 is TGTGCCAGCAGTGAGTACCTCAATCAGCCCCAGCATTTT. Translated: CASSEYLNQPQHF.

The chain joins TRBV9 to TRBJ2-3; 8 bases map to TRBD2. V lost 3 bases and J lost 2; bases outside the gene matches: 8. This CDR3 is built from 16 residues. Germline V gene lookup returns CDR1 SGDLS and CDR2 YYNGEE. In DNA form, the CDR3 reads TGTGCCAGCAGCGACCCAGCGGGGGTTATCACAGATACGCAGTATTTT. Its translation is CASSDPAGVITDTQYF. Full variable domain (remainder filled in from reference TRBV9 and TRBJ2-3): DSGVTQTPKHLITATGQRVTLRCSPRSGDLSVYWYQQSLDQGLQFLIQYYNGEERAKGNILERFSAQQFPDLHSELNLSSLELGDSALYFCASSDPAGVITDTQYFGPGTRLTVL.

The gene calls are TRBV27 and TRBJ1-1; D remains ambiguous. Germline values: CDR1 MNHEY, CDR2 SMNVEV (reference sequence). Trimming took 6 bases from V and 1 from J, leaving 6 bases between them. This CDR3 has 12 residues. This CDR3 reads CASRQRNTEAFF. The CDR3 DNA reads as TGTGCCAGCAGACAGAGGAACACTGAAGCTTTCTTT.

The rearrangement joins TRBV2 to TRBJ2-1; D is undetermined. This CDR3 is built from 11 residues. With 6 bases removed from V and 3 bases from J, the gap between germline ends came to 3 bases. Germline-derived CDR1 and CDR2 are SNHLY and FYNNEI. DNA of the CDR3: TGTGCCAGCAGGGACTACAATGAGCAGTTCTTC. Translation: CASRDYNEQFF.

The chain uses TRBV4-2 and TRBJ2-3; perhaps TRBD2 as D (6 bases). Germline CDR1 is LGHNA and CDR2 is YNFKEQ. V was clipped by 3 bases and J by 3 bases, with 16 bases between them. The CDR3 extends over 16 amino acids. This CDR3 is CASSQTAGSGTDTQYF. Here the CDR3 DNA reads TGTGCCAGCAGCCAGACAGCGGGTAGTGGTACAGATACGCAGTATTTT.

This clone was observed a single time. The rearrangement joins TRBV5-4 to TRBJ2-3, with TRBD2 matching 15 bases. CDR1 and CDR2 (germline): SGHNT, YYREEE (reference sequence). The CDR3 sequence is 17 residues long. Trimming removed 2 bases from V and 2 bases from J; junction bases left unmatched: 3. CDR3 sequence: CASSFGTSGGFTDTQYF. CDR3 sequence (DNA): TGTGCCAGCAGCTTTGGGACTAGCGGGGGGTTCACAGATACGCAGTATTTT. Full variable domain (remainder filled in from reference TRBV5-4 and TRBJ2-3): ETGVTQSPTHLIKTRGQQVTLRCSSQSGHNTVSWYQQALGQGPQFIFQYYREEENGRGNFPPRFSGLQFPNYSSELNVNALELDDSALYLCASSFGTSGGFTDTQYFGPGTRLTVL.

CDR3 in DNA: TGTGCCAGCAGTTTATATGGCGGCTCCTACGAGCAGTACGTC. Translation gives CASSLYGGSYEQYV. V usage is TRBV27 and J usage is TRBJ2-7; no firm D call. This CDR3 is built from 14 residues. Germline V gene lookup returns CDR1 MNHEY and CDR2 SMNVEV (reference sequence). Trimming removed 1 base from V and 0 bases from J, with 7 bases in between.

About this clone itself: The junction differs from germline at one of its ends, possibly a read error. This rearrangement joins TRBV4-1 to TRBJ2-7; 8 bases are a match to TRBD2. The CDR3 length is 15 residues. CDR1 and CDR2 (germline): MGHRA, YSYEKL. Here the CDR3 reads CAGSPFSGSSYEQYF. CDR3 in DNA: TGCGCCGGCAGCCCCTTCAGCGGGAGTAGCTACGAGCAGTACTTC.

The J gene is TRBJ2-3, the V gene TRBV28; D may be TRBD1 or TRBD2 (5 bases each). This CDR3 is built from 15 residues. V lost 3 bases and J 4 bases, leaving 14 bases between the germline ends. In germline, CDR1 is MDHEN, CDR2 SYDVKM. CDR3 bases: TGTGCCAGCAGTTTCAACCCGGGACCCGCAGATACGCAGTATTTT. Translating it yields CASSFNPGPADTQYF.

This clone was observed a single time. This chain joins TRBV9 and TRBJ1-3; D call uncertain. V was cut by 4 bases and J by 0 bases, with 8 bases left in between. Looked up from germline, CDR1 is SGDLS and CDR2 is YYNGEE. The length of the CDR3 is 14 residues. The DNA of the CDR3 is TGTGCCAGCAGCTTCTCAGACTCTGGAAACACCATATATTTT. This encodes CASSFSDSGNTIYF.

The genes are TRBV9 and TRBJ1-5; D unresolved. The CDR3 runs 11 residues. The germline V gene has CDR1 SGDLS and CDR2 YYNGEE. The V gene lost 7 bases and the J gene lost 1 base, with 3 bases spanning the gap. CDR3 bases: TGTGCCAGCGGGAGCAATCAGCCCCAGCATTTT. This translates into CASGSNQPQHF.